This T cell receptor (beta chain) was documented in a study of CXCR3-negative and CXCR3-positive naive CD8 T cells. Germline CDR1 MNHEY, CDR2 SVGEGT. This CDR3 is built from 13 residues. General study points: Partly lower CXCR3 expression followed cryopreservation, and most assays relied on fresh PBMCs. Naive subsets had comparable surface CD5; TCR strength was inferred from TRB CDR3 properties. When CXCR3-positive naive cells were set against CXCR3-negative naive cells, the former had more hydrophobic TRB CDR3s. Memory CD8+ cells had much lower diversity, and both naive subsets had comparably high diversity.

Through 5' RACE with UMI labels, the TRB cDNA libraries were prepared. After re-calling the 5' RACE reads, TCRdb lists one entry per CDR3 protein, DNA absent. The table lists tens of thousands of distinct CDR3 sequences. As regards this clonotype: What it recognizes is unknown.

The sequencing input was naive CXCR3- CD8+ T cells from blood. As for subset: CD45RO-CCR7+CD27+CD95- naive CD8+ T cells lacking CXCR3 (TNR3-). The clonotype was recovered from a human donor in good health. Some clones in this sample may be carry-over from other donors' samples. The chain is built from TRBV6-2 or TRBV6-3 and TRBJ2-7; TCRdb outputs TRBD2, but without DNA this stays unchecked. CDR3 sequence: CASSLGVPLEQYF.